The rows below give T cell receptor beta chains drawn from one sample of a study of T cell repertoires in cytomegalovirus infection. TCRdb recomputed calls from the reads with MiXCR, one row per CDR3 protein. The data contain 500,000 or so distinct CDR3 sequences, 16% of them singletons. Material for sequencing was CD8+ T cells from PBMCs. These receptors came from a human donor in good health (CMV status not recorded). Some clones in this sample may be carry-over from other donors' samples. Both conserved end residues are part of each CDR3. D genes are given only for firm matches. Expanded clones get a size class; other rows say once, few or many, or leave the size out.

J gene,V gene,clone size,D gene,CDR3 DNA,CDR3 protein
TRBJ2-1,TRBV7-2,many,TRBD1,TGTGCCAGCAGGGGACAGGGGGATAATGAGCAGTTCTTC,CASRGQGDNEQFF
TRBJ1-2,TRBV13,.,.,TGTGCCAGCAGCGGGGACATCCTATATGGCTACACCTTC,CASSGDILYGYTF
TRBJ1-1,TRBV7-9,many,TRBD1,TGTGCCAGCAGCCCGCAGACAGGGAGGCCCCCTGAAGCTTTCTTT,CASSPQTGRPPEAFF
TRBJ1-1,TRBV20-1,.,.,TGCAGTGCCAAATACAGGGAGGTCACTGAAGCTTTCTTT,CSAKYREVTEAFF
TRBJ1-1,TRBV29-1,few,TRBD1,TGCAGCGGGGACAGGCGAACTGAAGCTTTCTTT,CSGDRRTEAFF
TRBJ2-7,TRBV4-1,many,TRBD1,TGCGCCAGCAGCCCGCGGAACAGGGGAGACGAGCAGTACTTC,CASSPRNRGDEQYF
TRBJ1-4,TRBV12-3/TRBV12-4,many,.,TGTGCCAGCAGCCAACGGACGGGGACTAATGAAAAACTGTTTTTT,CASSQRTGTNEKLFF
TRBJ2-2,TRBV6-1,.,.,TGTGCCAGCACTACGGGCGACTCCGGGGAGCTGTTGTTT,CASTTGDSGELLF
TRBJ2-1,TRBV9,.,TRBD2,TGTGCCAGCAGCTTTAGGACTAGCGGGAATGAGCAGTTCTTC,CASSFRTSGNEQFF
TRBJ2-1,TRBV9,.,TRBD1,TGTGCCAGCAGCGTAAAAAGGACAGGGGGCAGGAATGAGCAGTTCTTC,CASSVKRTGGRNEQFF
TRBJ2-7,TRBV5-1,.,TRBD1,TGCGCCAGCAGCTTGGCCGGACAGGGGAAATTCTACGAGCAGTACTTC,CASSLAGQGKFYEQYF
TRBJ1-1,TRBV11-2,few,.,TGTGCCAGCAGCTTAGACGCCGACCGGGACACTGAAGCTTTCTTT,CASSLDADRDTEAFF
TRBJ1-2,TRBV7-8,many,.,TGTGCCAGCAGCTTAGAGGGATCCGGCTACACCTTC,CASSLEGSGYTF
TRBJ1-1,TRBV27,many,.,TGTGCCAGCAGTTTATTAGGGACCCGCGCTTTCTTT,CASSLLGTRAFF
TRBJ2-1,TRBV10-3,many,.,TGTGCCATCAGTGAGTCGGTTTGGGGCTCCTACAATGAGCAGTTCTTC,CAISESVWGSYNEQFF
TRBJ1-1,TRBV7-9,.,.,TGTGCCAGCAGCTTATATCCCTATGAAGCTTTCTTT,CASSLYPYEAFF
TRBJ2-3,TRBV6-5,few,.,TGTGCCAGCACCCCTCTAGCCGGAATCACAGATACGCAGTATTTT,CASTPLAGITDTQYF
TRBJ1-5,TRBV12-3/TRBV12-4,many,.,TGTGCCAGCAGTTTACAGGGCGCAGGCCCCCAGCATTTT,CASSLQGAGPQHF
TRBJ2-3,TRBV15,.,.,TGTGCCACCAGCAGAGCCAGGGACGGACGCACAGATACGCAGTATTTT,CATSRARDGRTDTQYF
TRBJ2-2,TRBV11-2,many,.,TGTGCCAGCAGCCTTCTACAGTCGGACACCGGGGAGCTGTTTTTT,CASSLLQSDTGELFF
TRBJ2-7,TRBV28,many,TRBD2,TGTGCCAGCAGTTTCTCGGCTAGCGGGACCGGGCAGTACTTC,CASSFSASGTGQYF
TRBJ2-6,TRBV6-1,.,.,TGTGCCAGCAGCGCGGCCATGGGGGCCAACGTCCTGACTTTC,CASSAAMGANVLTF
TRBJ2-7,TRBV11-2,many,TRBD2,TGTGCCAGCAGCTTAGTACGCGGGGGGCTCGAGCAGTACTTC,CASSLVRGGLEQYF
TRBJ1-1,TRBV7-9,few,.,TGTGCCAGCAGCCCTAGGGGAGGTTCGAGCACTGAAGCTTTCTTT,CASSPRGGSSTEAFF
TRBJ2-1,TRBV7-3,few,TRBD2,TGTGCCAGCAGCCCCCGACTAGCGGGGGATGAGCAGTTCTTC,CASSPRLAGDEQFF
TRBJ2-7,TRBV19,many,.,TGTGCCAGTAGTATCCGGGGTTCGGACGAGCAGTACTTC,CASSIRGSDEQYF
TRBJ2-1,TRBV15,.,.,TGTGCCACCAGTTGGGGGACCTACAATGAGCAGTTCTTC,CATSWGTYNEQFF
TRBJ2-5,TRBV4-2,.,.,TGTGCCAGCAGCCAAATTCTCCAAGAGACCCAGTACTTC,CASSQILQETQYF
TRBJ2-1,TRBV5-6,few,.,TGTGCCAGCAGCTTGGGCCGAGGGGGTCTGTTTGGCAATGAGCAGTTCTTC,CASSLGRGGLFGNEQFF
TRBJ2-1,TRBV2,.,.,TGTGCCAGCAGTGAAGGGGTTAGATACGGTGAGCAGTTCTTC,CASSEGVRYGEQFF
TRBJ1-1,TRBV12-5,.,.,TGTGCTAGTGGTCACCCTCGACGGTTGAACACTGAAGCTTTCTTT,CASGHPRRLNTEAFF
TRBJ2-7,TRBV7-9,.,TRBD1,TGTGCCAGCAGGGGGCCAGGGGGCCCCTACGAGCAGTACTTC,CASRGPGGPYEQYF
TRBJ2-5,TRBV12-3/TRBV12-4,many,.,TGTGCCAGCAGCGAATCCGAGACCCAGTACTTC,CASSESETQYF
TRBJ2-1,TRBV7-3,many,TRBD2,TGTGCCAGCAGCTTAAATGCGGCTAGCGGGAGGTCCAGCTCCTACAATGAGCAGTTCTTC,CASSLNAASGRSSSYNEQFF
TRBJ1-4,TRBV19,.,.,TGTGCCAGTAGTATACTGAAGGCGGGGGCTCAAGAAAAACTGTTTTTT,CASSILKAGAQEKLFF
TRBJ1-2,TRBV11-2,few,TRBD1,TGTGCCAGCAGCTCCTTAGGGGGCGCGGGACAGACCCCTTTTGATGGCTACACCTTC,CASSSLGGAGQTPFDGYTF
TRBJ2-7,TRBV6-1,few,.,TGTGCCAGCAGTGAGTGGGGGGTGGGGGGCTACGAGCAGTACTTC,CASSEWGVGGYEQYF
TRBJ2-1,TRBV29-1,few,.,TGCAGCGTTGATGAACGCTACAATGAGCAGTTCTTC,CSVDERYNEQFF
TRBJ2-7,TRBV12-3/TRBV12-4,.,.,TGTGCCAGCAGTTTTGGTTCGGGCGCCCTCTACGAGCAGTACTTC,CASSFGSGALYEQYF
TRBJ2-5,TRBV2,.,TRBD2,TGTGCCAGCAGTGAATTGGTGGGAGGGCCGATGGAGACCCAGTACTTC,CASSELVGGPMETQYF
TRBJ1-2,TRBV7-8,many,.,TGTGCCAGCAGCATGCCTGAGGGCAGGGCCTATGGCTACACCTTC,CASSMPEGRAYGYTF
TRBJ2-5,TRBV25-1,.,TRBD2,TGTGCCAGCAGTGAGGGGGGGATAGGGACCCAGTACTTC,CASSEGGIGTQYF
TRBJ1-6,TRBV6-1,.,.,TGTGCCAGCATCAGTGGACAGAGATTGTATAATTCACCCCTCCACTTT,CASISGQRLYNSPLHF
TRBJ2-1,TRBV7-6,many,.,TGTGCCAGCAGCCAGACGGGCGGTACCTACAATGAGCAGTTCTTC,CASSQTGGTYNEQFF
TRBJ1-5,TRBV20-1,.,.,TGCAGTGCGCGGACAGGCAATCAGCCCCAGCATTTT,CSARTGNQPQHF
TRBJ1-2,TRBV4-1,many,TRBD1,TGCGCCAGCAGCCAAGGGGACAGCTCAAACTATGGCTACACCTTC,CASSQGDSSNYGYTF
TRBJ2-7,TRBV4-1,few,.,TGCGCCAGCAGCCAAGATCCTGGGGGTTCCTACGAGCAGTACTTC,CASSQDPGGSYEQYF
TRBJ2-1,TRBV12-5,many,.,TGTGCTAGTGGTTCAGCAGCAGGGTCCAACTACAATGAGCAGTTCTTC,CASGSAAGSNYNEQFF
TRBJ1-6,TRBV4-1,many,TRBD1,TGCGCCAGCAGCCAAGACCGGGACAGGGGAATACCCCTCCACTTT,CASSQDRDRGIPLHF
TRBJ1-2,TRBV6-1,few,.,TGTGCCAGCAGTGAACGGGAAGGGGCTGATGGCTACACCTTC,CASSEREGADGYTF
TRBJ2-1,TRBV28,.,.,TGTGCCAGCAGTTTACTTAGGGGCAATGAGCAGTTCTTC,CASSLLRGNEQFF
TRBJ1-1,TRBV6-1,few,.,TGTGCCAGCAGTGAAAAGGTGGAGGGGTGGACTGAAGCTTTCTTT,CASSEKVEGWTEAFF
TRBJ2-1,TRBV7-9,many,TRBD2,TGTGCCAGCAGCCTTAGCGGGAGGGCTTCCGATGAGCAGTTCTTC,CASSLSGRASDEQFF
TRBJ2-1,TRBV7-9,many,.,TGTGCCAGCAGCCCTCGGCTATCTAGCGACAATGAGCAGTTCTTC,CASSPRLSSDNEQFF
TRBJ2-7,TRBV28,.,.,TGTGCCAGCAGATCCGCAGGGGTTGACCCAAGGACGTGGGAGCAGTACTTC,CASRSAGVDPRTWEQYF